This T cell receptor (beta chain) was sequenced for a study of brain T cells in children with intractable seizures. Profiled with immunoSEQ multiplex PCR; TCRdb holds only in-frame clones, not every one. The sample lists about 320,000 clones, about 93% occurring once. Time point in this sample: blood from clinic visit 5 months post-surgery; TSC patient then seizure free. Sequencing was limited to surgery cases with top T cell transcript signatures in brain tissue. The CDR3 runs to 12 residues. The V and J ends lost 4 bases and 6 bases respectively, with 7 bases between them. CDR1 and CDR2 (germline): SNHLY, FYNNEI.

The sample here was peripheral blood, taken less than 6 months after surgery. The receptor was isolated from a boy younger than two with tuberous sclerosis and intractable seizures. This chain connects TRBV2 to TRBJ1-5; D possibly corresponds to TRBD1 (6 bases). CDR3: CASSAGAQPQHF. CDR3 sequence (DNA): TGTGCCAGCAGTGCAGGGGCTCAGCCCCAGCATTTT.